Below, 6 T cell receptor beta chains from the same sample are listed, as sequenced in a study of tumor and adjacent non-tumor tissue in lung cancer. TCRbeta libraries were built with three rounds of nested PCR, modified from ARM-PCR. TCRdb recomputed calls from the multiplex PCR reads with MiXCR, one row per CDR3 protein. Of 200,000 to 250,000 distinct CDR3 sequences listed, 71% were seen once; the top ten hold approximately 25%. The template was RNA from unsorted bulk tissue. The source material was lung tumor tissue. These receptors were obtained from a man in his fifties or sixties with non-small cell lung cancer.

Worth noting for this clonotype: A much larger clonotype is one base distant, so this may be a read error. The V call is TRBV11-2, the J call TRBJ2-7, with D possibly matching TRBD1 (5 bases). CDR1 and CDR2 from the germline V gene are SGHAT and FQNNGV. This CDR3 spans 17 amino acids. The CDR3 loop reads CVSSLEFSALKGYEQYF. The CDR3 DNA is TGTGTCAGCAGCTTAGAGTTCAGCGCCCTTAAGGGGTACGAGCAGTACTTC.

As to this clonotype: This could be a read error, since a much larger clone is one nucleotide away. The V call is TRBV20-1, the J call TRBJ2-2; tentatively, D is TRBD1 (5 bases). Between the trimmed V and J ends, which lost 4 bases and 2 bases, there was a span of 17 bases. Germline CDR1 and CDR2: DFQATT and SNEGSKA (reference sequence). The CDR3 is made up of 16 amino acids. CDR3 in DNA: TGCAGTGCTAAAATCCCGACAGCTTTAAACACCGGGGAGCTGTTTTTT. This codes for CSAKIPTALNTGELFF.

The chain combines TRBV6-2 or TRBV6-3 with TRBJ2-7; TRBD1 agrees at 10 bases. V shed 6 bases, J shed 3 bases, and the junction held 8 bases outside the gene matches. Looked up from germline, CDR1 is MNHEY and CDR2 is SVGEGT. This CDR3 region has 15 residues. The CDR3 nucleotides read TGTGCCAGCAGCCCTATTGGGACAGGGGACTACGAGCAGTACTTC. Protein sequence: CASSPIGTGDYEQYF.

In the case of this clonotype: A read error may account for a junction end that differs from germline. This rearrangement joins TRBV5-6 to TRBJ2-3, with unresolved D. Per germline, CDR1 SGHDT and CDR2 YYEEEE. This CDR3 is 15 amino acids long. CDR3 nucleotide sequence: TGTGCCAGCAGCTTTGCGACGAGATTCACAGATACGCAGTTTTTT. This encodes CASSFATRFTDTQFF. The whole variable domain, filled in from reference TRBV5-6 and TRBJ2-3, reads DAGVTQSPTHLIKTRGQQVTLRCSPKSGHDTVSWYQQALGQGPQFIFQYYEEEERQRGNFPDRFSGHQFPNYSSELNVNALLLGDSALYLCASSFATRFTDTQFFGPGTRLTVL.

This clonotype was seen at least ten times. V usage is TRBV11-3 and J usage is TRBJ2-5; D ambiguous. Trimming left V 5 bases short and J 1 base short, with 5 bases between. CDR3 length: 12 amino acids. CDR1 is SGHNT, CDR2 YENEEA, per germline. The CDR3 DNA follows: TGTGCCAGCAGCCGGACCCAAGAGACCCAGTACTTC. It translates to CASSRTQETQYF.

This clonotype was picked up many times. The V call is TRBV24-1, the J call TRBJ2-7; 9 nucleotides match TRBD1. CDR3 length: 15 amino acids. V shed 2 bases and J 2 bases; nucleotides not matched to a gene: 3. Germline CDR1 reads KGHDR; CDR2 reads SFDVKD. The CDR3: CATSDSGTGTYEQYF. The CDR3 DNA reads TGTGCCACCAGTGATTCCGGGACAGGGACCTACGAGCAGTACTTC.